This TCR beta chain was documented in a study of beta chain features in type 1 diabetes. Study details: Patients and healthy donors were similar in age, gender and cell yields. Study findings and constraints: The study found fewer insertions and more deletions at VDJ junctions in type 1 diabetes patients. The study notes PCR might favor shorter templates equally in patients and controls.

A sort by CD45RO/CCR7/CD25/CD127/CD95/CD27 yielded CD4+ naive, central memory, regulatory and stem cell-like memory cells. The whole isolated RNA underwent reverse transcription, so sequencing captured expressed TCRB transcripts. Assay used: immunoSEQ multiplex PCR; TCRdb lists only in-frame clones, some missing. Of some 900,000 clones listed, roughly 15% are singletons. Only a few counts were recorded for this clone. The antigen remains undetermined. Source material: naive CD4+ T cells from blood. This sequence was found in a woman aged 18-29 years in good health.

This chain's CDR3 is CASSLQGTAKAFF. In nucleotides, the CDR3 is TGTGCCAGCAGCTTGCAGGGCACGGCGAAGGCTTTCTTT. The rearrangement uses TRBV7-3 and TRBJ1-1; the D gene is possibly TRBD1 (5 bases). Deletions cut 3 bases from V and 11 bases from J, with 16 bases between. CDR1 is SGHTA and CDR2 is FQGTGA in the germline V gene. The CDR3 runs 13 residues.